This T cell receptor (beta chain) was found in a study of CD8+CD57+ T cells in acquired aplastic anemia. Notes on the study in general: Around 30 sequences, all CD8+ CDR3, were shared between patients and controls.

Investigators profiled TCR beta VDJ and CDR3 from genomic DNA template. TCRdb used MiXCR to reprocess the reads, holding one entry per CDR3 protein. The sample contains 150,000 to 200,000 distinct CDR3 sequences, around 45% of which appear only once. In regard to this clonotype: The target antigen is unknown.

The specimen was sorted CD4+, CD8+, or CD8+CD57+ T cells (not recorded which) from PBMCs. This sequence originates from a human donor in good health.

This CDR3 is CASTLEGGKNTEAFF. The CDR3 DNA reads as TGTGCCAGCACCCTAGAGGGGGGCAAGAACACTGAAGCTTTCTTT. This chain connects TRBV12-3 or TRBV12-4 to TRBJ1-1, with D maybe TRBD1 (6 bases). Between the trimmed V and J ends, which lost 7 bases and 1 base, there was a span of 16 bases. This CDR3 is 15 amino acids long.